These 17 T cell receptor beta chains share one sample of origin, sequenced in a study of shared clonotypes between healthy human individuals. Clones were read by immunoSEQ multiplex PCR, and TCRdb kept only the in-frame ones, dropping some. The sample has some 200,000 clones; just over 65% are singletons. Sequencing was performed on memory CD4+ T cells sorted from blood. The subset is: CD45RA-negative fraction. The origin of the receptors is a man aged 25 to 40 in good health.

CDR3 amino acids: CASSLSGAGQGYEQYF. The DNA of the CDR3 is TGCGCCAGCAGCTTGTCCGGCGCGGGACAGGGCTACGAGCAGTACTTC. This sequence joins TRBV5-1 and TRBJ2-7; 9 bases map to TRBD1. The V gene's germline CDR1 is SGHRS and CDR2 YFSETQ. The CDR3 has 16 amino acids. V lost 1 base and J lost 3; bases outside the gene matches: 8. Variable domain in full (rest from reference TRBV5-1 and TRBJ2-7): KAGVTQTPRYLIKTRGQQVTLSCSPISGHRSVSWYQQTPGQGLQFLFEYFSETQRNKGNFPGRFSGRQFSNSRSEMNVSTLELGDSALYLCASSLSGAGQGYEQYFGPGTRLTVT.

The chain recombines TRBV4-3 with TRBJ2-3; no reliable D call. Germline V CDR1 and CDR2: LGHNA, YSLEER. Trimming removed 0 bases from V and 2 bases from J, with 6 bases in between. The CDR3 has 14 amino acids. CDR3 DNA sequence: TGCGCCAGCAGCCAAGATTCAGACACAGATACGCAGTATTTT. As protein: CASSQDSDTDTQYF.

The chain uses TRBV5-6 and TRBJ1-1, with TRBD1 matching 12 bases. The length of the CDR3 is 17 residues. V shed 4 bases, J shed 7 bases, and the junction held 14 bases outside the gene matches. The germline CDR1 and CDR2 sequences are SGHDT and YYEEEE. CDR3 sequence (DNA): TGTGCCAGCAGCCCCGGGACAGGGGGCGCGACGGGAATTGAAGCTTTCTTT. Translated, it gives CASSPGTGGATGIEAFF.

The chain employs TRBV18 and TRBJ1-1; no clear D. Germline V gene lookup returns CDR1 KGHSH and CDR2 LQKENI. Trimming removed 4 bases from V and 3 bases from J, with 9 bases in between. The CDR3 is made up of 13 amino acids. The CDR3 reads CASSQGFDTEAFF. In nucleotides, the CDR3 is TGTGCCAGCTCACAGGGCTTCGACACTGAAGCTTTCTTT.

The chain employs TRBV29-1 and TRBJ2-7, with D possibly TRBD2 on 6 matching bases. This CDR3 contains 12 residues. Germline V gene data show CDR1 as SQVTM and CDR2 as ANQGSEA. CDR3 nucleotides: TGCATCCACGGGGGAGGACCCTACGAGCAGTACTTC. It specifies CIHGGGPYEQYF.

The chain combines TRBV28 with TRBJ1-2; unclear D gene. CDR3 length equals 12 residues. Germline loops: CDR1 MDHEN, CDR2 SYDVKM. V shed 1 base and J shed 0 bases, with 0 bases lying between them. The CDR3 protein is CASSLSNYGYTF. As DNA, the CDR3 is TGTGCCAGCAGTTTATCTAACTATGGCTACACCTTC.

This rearrangement joins TRBV19 to TRBJ2-1; D is tentatively TRBD1 or TRBD2 (5 bases each). V was cut by 5 bases and J by 5 bases, with 13 bases left in between. CDR3 length: 14 amino acids. Germline CDR1 is LNHDA and CDR2 is SQIVND (reference sequence). For the CDR3, the DNA is TGTGCCAGTAGTTCTCCGGGACGCAACAATGAGCAGTTCTTC. This translates into CASSSPGRNNEQFF.

This clone was picked up a small number of times. The rearrangement links TRBV7-2 to TRBJ2-3; D gene unclear. The CDR3 runs to 15 residues. V shed 0 bases and J shed 0 bases, with 7 bases lying between them. Per germline, CDR1 SGHTA and CDR2 FQGNSA. CDR3 sequence: CASSLAPHSTDTQYF. CDR3 nucleotides: TGTGCCAGCAGCTTAGCGCCCCACAGCACAGATACGCAGTATTTT.

This clone was detected ten times or more. The chain employs TRBV28 and TRBJ1-4, with D possibly matching TRBD1 (6 bases). Per the germline V gene, CDR1 is MDHEN and CDR2 is SYDVKM. This CDR3 has 14 residues. V was shortened by 6 bases and J by 8 bases, with 16 bases between the two germline ends. The chain's CDR3 is CASSPGGGWEKLFF. CDR3 sequence (DNA): TGTGCCAGCAGCCCGGGGGGCGGTTGGGAAAAACTGTTTTTT.

The chain links TRBV7-2 to TRBJ2-1, with unresolved D. V lost 2 bases and J lost 9, with 11 bases in between. CDR3 length: 13 amino acids. Germline CDR1 SGHTA, CDR2 FQGNSA. The CDR3 nucleotides read TGTGCCAGCAGCTTATCCCCCTGGGGTGAGCAGTTCTTC. Translated, it gives CASSLSPWGEQFF.

This clone was seen only a few times. The J gene is TRBJ2-4, the V gene TRBV5-1, with D uncertain. The CDR3 has 16 amino acids. Germline V gene sequence: CDR1 SGHRS, CDR2 YFSETQ. The V gene lost 4 bases and the J gene lost 0 bases, with 14 bases spanning the gap. For the CDR3, the DNA is TGCGCCAGCAGCGTTATAGCAGGCGAAGCCAAAAACATTCAGTACTTC. Translating gives CASSVIAGEAKNIQYF.

The V gene is TRBV28, the J gene TRBJ1-3, with D maybe TRBD1 (6 bases). Germline values: CDR1 MDHEN, CDR2 SYDVKM. The V and J ends lost 6 bases and 5 bases respectively, with 14 bases between them. The CDR3 runs to 14 residues. In nucleotides, the CDR3 is TGTGCCAGCAGCCCCGACAGGTTGAGAAACACCATATATTTT. Its translation is CASSPDRLRNTIYF.

The V call is TRBV6-1, the J call TRBJ2-7, with 8 bases aligning to TRBD1. The V gene end was trimmed by 6 bases and the J gene end by 5 bases; junction bases not matched to a gene: 6. CDR1 is MNHNS and CDR2 is SASEGT in the germline V gene. The CDR3 covers 13 residues. CDR3 loop: CASSRQGFHEQYF. The CDR3 DNA is TGTGCCAGCAGCAGACAGGGGTTTCACGAGCAGTACTTC.

This sequence joins TRBV29-1 and TRBJ2-1; 12 nucleotides match TRBD2. The CDR3 spans 14 residues. The germline V gene has CDR1 SQVTM and CDR2 ANQGSEA. The V and J ends lost 6 bases and 3 bases, in that order; junction bases with no gene match: 3. DNA of the CDR3: TGCAGCGTCGGACTAGCGGGACACTACAATGAGCAGTTCTTC. Encoded protein: CSVGLAGHYNEQFF.

This clone was seen more than once but under ten times. The chain carries TRBV5-1 and TRBJ2-3; D remains ambiguous. This CDR3 has 13 residues. V was trimmed by 1 base and J by 6 bases, leaving 9 bases between them. Looked up from germline, CDR1 is SGHRS and CDR2 is YFSETQ. CDR3 DNA: TGCGCCAGCAGCTTGCAGGTCGGTGATACGCAGTATTTT. Its translation: CASSLQVGDTQYF.

The J gene is TRBJ2-1, the V gene TRBV11-3, with D possibly being TRBD1 (5 bases). V lost 1 base to trimming and J lost 12 bases, with 10 bases between them. The CDR3 is 12 amino acids. Germline values: CDR1 SGHNT, CDR2 YENEEA. The CDR3 DNA sequence: TGTGCCAGCAGCTTAGCCGACAGAAGGCAGTTCTTC. Its protein product is CASSLADRRQFF.

The chain links TRBV6-1 to TRBJ2-5, with D possibly being TRBD1 (6 bases). Germline V CDR1 and CDR2: MNHNS, SASEGT. CDR3 length: 13 residues. V was shortened by 6 bases and J by 5 bases, with 13 bases between the two germline ends. CDR3 nucleotide sequence: TGTGCCAGCAGAGGACAGCTAGACGAGACCCAGTACTTC. Translated: CASRGQLDETQYF.